The 16 T cell receptor beta chains presented below share a single source sample, sequenced in a study of T cell responses to AZD1222 COVID-19 vaccine. Some clones are missing from TCRdb's copy, which holds only in-frame ones; the method was immunoSEQ multiplex PCR. The sample holds 100,000 to 150,000 clones, approximately 88% seen once. The sequencing used peripheral blood, collected on day 0 of AZD1222 vaccination. Receptors originate from an adult in good health.

The chain joins TRBV6-5 to TRBJ2-1; tentative D call: TRBD2 (7 bases). This CDR3 has 14 amino acids. V lost 2 bases to trimming and J lost 8 bases, with 13 bases between them. CDR1 is MNHEY, CDR2 SVGAGI, per germline. Here the CDR3 reads CASSYRGAGDEQFF. Here the CDR3 DNA reads TGTGCCAGCAGTTACCGGGGGGCTGGAGATGAGCAGTTCTTC.

J is TRBJ2-5 and V is TRBV20-1; 9 bases line up with TRBD2. The CDR3 has 15 amino acids. Trimming removed 3 bases from V and 5 bases from J; junction bases left unmatched: 10. Germline-derived CDR1 and CDR2 are DFQATT and SNEGSKA (reference sequence). The DNA of the CDR3 is TGCAGTGCTAGTGTCGGGCTAGCGGGGTGGGAGACCCAGTACTTC. This encodes CSASVGLAGWETQYF.

The rearrangement joins TRBV27 to TRBJ2-7; the match to TRBD2 covers 12 bases. After removal of 1 base from V and 6 bases from J, the junction contained 10 bases not matched to a gene. The CDR3 runs to 17 residues. Germline lookup yields CDR1 MNHEY and CDR2 SMNVEV (reference sequence). CDR3 DNA sequence: TGTGCCAGCAGTTTATTCGCTAGCGGGAGGGCCGGGGTCGAGCAGTACTTC. As protein: CASSLFASGRAGVEQYF.

V usage is TRBV28 and J usage is TRBJ1-1; no firm D call. The V gene lost 3 bases and the J gene lost 4 bases, with 9 bases spanning the gap. The CDR3 runs to 13 residues. Germline V lookup: CDR1 MDHEN, CDR2 SYDVKM. The CDR3 is CASSFAAGTEAFF. DNA of the CDR3: TGTGCCAGCAGTTTCGCAGCGGGCACTGAAGCTTTCTTT.

This rearrangement joins TRBV19 to TRBJ1-1; D remains ambiguous. The germline V and J ends were trimmed by 2 bases and 6 bases, with 13 bases remaining between them. Germline CDR1 is LNHDA and CDR2 is SQIVND (reference sequence). The CDR3 totals 14 residues. The CDR3, as DNA: TGTGCCAGTAGTATAACCCCCAGCCTCCCTGAAGCTTTCTTT. Protein sequence: CASSITPSLPEAFF. Based on the CDR3 plus reference TRBV19 and TRBJ1-1, the full variable domain is DGGITQSPKYLFRKEGQNVTLSCEQNLNHDAMYWYRQDPGQGLRLIYYSQIVNDFQKGDIAEGYSVSREKKESFPLTVTSAQKNPTAFYLCASSITPSLPEAFFGQGTRLTVV.

The chain combines TRBV4-2 with TRBJ2-2; weak D call: TRBD2 (6 bases). In germline, CDR1 is LGHNA, CDR2 YNFKEQ. This CDR3 is 16 amino acids long. V lost 1 base and J 0 bases, leaving 9 bases between the germline ends. CDR3 sequence reads: CASSQGTTSNTGELFF. The CDR3 nucleotides are TGTGCCAGCAGCCAAGGGACTACCTCGAACACCGGGGAGCTGTTTTTT.

This clone was observed a single time. The V call is TRBV29-1, the J call TRBJ2-7; D assignment may be TRBD1 or TRBD2 (6 bases each). V was cut by 7 bases and J by 0 bases, with 13 bases left in between. CDR3 size: 13 residues. The germline CDR1 and CDR2 sequences are SQVTM and ANQGSEA. CDR3 region: CSAGAGSSYEQYF. As DNA, the CDR3 is TGCAGCGCGGGGGCGGGGAGCTCCTACGAGCAGTACTTC.

The J gene is TRBJ1-1, the V gene TRBV29-1; D perhaps matches TRBD1 (5 bases). This CDR3 has 13 residues. V dropped 7 bases and J dropped 5 bases, with 17 bases sitting between them. Germline CDR1 and CDR2: SQVTM and ANQGSEA. CDR3 bases: TGCAGCGGAGGGGCCGGGCTTGGGACTGAAGCTTTCTTT. As protein: CSGGAGLGTEAFF.

V gene TRBV5-1 combines with J gene TRBJ2-1, with D possibly being TRBD1 or TRBD2 (5 bases each). The V end lost 2 bases, the J end lost 7 bases, and 10 bases lay between the germline ends. The CDR3 covers 13 residues. The germline V gene encodes CDR1 SGHRS and CDR2 YFSETQ. CDR3 sequence (DNA): TGCGCCAGCAGCTTATCATGGGGGAATGAGCAGTTCTTC. Translating it yields CASSLSWGNEQFF.

V is TRBV5-1 and J is TRBJ1-2; 10 bases align to TRBD1. V lost 4 bases to trimming and J lost 0 bases; unmatched junction nucleotides: 9. Germline CDR1 reads SGHRS; CDR2 reads YFSETQ. This CDR3 contains 17 residues. The CDR3 bases are TGCGCCAGCAGCCCCTTTGGACAGGGGGAACCTAACTATGGCTACACCTTC. Translating it yields CASSPFGQGEPNYGYTF.

The V gene is TRBV27, the J gene TRBJ1-4; the match to TRBD1 covers 7 bases. Germline CDR1 reads MNHEY; CDR2 reads SMNVEV (reference sequence). This CDR3 has 19 amino acids. The V gene end was trimmed by 2 bases and the J gene end by 8 bases; junction bases not matched to a gene: 20. Written as DNA, the CDR3 is TGTGCCAGCAGTTTACGGTCCTTAAGACAGGACAGGTCAGGGGAAAAACTGTTTTTT. It codes for CASSLRSLRQDRSGEKLFF.

The chain links TRBV7-2 to TRBJ2-1; TRBD1 or TRBD2 may be the D gene (5 bases each). The CDR3 runs 14 residues. The V end lost 7 bases, the J end lost 1 base, and 11 bases lay between the germline ends. Germline assignment: CDR1 SGHTA and CDR2 FQGNSA. CDR3 protein: CASILGPSYNEQFF. DNA for the CDR3: TGTGCCAGCATCTTGGGACCTTCCTACAATGAGCAGTTCTTC.

V is TRBV7-2 and J is TRBJ1-5; D is undetermined. Per the germline V gene, CDR1 is SGHTA and CDR2 is FQGNSA. V was cut by 4 bases and J by 4 bases, with 11 bases left in between. The CDR3 length is 14 residues. The CDR3 DNA is TGTGCCAGCAGCTCCTCGGGGTGGAATCAGCCCCAGCATTTT. It yields the protein CASSSSGWNQPQHF.

The chain combines TRBV27 with TRBJ2-2; D perhaps matches TRBD1 (5 bases). The germline V gene encodes CDR1 MNHEY and CDR2 SMNVEV (reference sequence). This CDR3 contains 14 residues. V lost 3 bases and J 4 bases, leaving 9 bases between the germline ends. In DNA form, the CDR3 reads TGTGCCAGCAGTTTTATAAGGGGCACCGGGGAGCTGTTTTTT. It is translated as CASSFIRGTGELFF.

V usage is TRBV7-2 and J usage is TRBJ1-5, with a weak D call TRBD1 (5 bases). This CDR3 spans 13 amino acids. Germline lookup yields CDR1 SGHTA and CDR2 FQGNSA. V was shortened by 4 bases and J by 7 bases, with 11 bases between the two germline ends. This CDR3 is CASSSQGDQPQHF. CDR3 coding DNA: TGTGCCAGCAGCTCCCAGGGTGACCAGCCCCAGCATTTT.

The gene calls are TRBV6-6 and TRBJ2-5; no firm D call. Germline V CDR1 and CDR2: MNHNY, SVGAGI (reference sequence). CDR3 size: 12 residues. V was shortened by 6 bases and J by 5 bases, with 10 bases between the two germline ends. The DNA for the CDR3 is TGTGCCAGCAGCCCAGCGAGGGAGACCCAGTACTTC. It yields the protein CASSPARETQYF.